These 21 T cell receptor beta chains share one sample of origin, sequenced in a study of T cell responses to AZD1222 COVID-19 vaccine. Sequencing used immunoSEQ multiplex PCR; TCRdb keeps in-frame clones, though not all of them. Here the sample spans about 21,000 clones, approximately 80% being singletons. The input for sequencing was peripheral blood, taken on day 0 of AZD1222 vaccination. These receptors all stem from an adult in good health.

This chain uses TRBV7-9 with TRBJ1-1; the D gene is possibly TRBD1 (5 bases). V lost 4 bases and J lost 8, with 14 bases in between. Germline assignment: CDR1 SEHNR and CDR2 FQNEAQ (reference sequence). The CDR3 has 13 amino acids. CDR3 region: CASSSVVGREAFF. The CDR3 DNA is TGTGCCAGCAGCTCCGTTGTGGGGCGGGAAGCTTTCTTT.

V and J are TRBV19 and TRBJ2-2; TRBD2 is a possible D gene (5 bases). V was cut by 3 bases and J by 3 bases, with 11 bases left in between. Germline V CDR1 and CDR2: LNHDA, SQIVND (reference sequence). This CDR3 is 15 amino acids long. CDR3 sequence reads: CASSIESGYTGELFF. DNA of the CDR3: TGTGCCAGTAGTATTGAAAGCGGCTACACCGGGGAGCTGTTTTTT.

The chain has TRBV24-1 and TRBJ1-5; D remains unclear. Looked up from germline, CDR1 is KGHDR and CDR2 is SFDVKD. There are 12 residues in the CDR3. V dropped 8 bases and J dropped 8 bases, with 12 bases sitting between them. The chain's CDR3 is CATICRREPQHF. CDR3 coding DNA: TGTGCCACCATCTGCCGGCGTGAGCCCCAGCATTTT.

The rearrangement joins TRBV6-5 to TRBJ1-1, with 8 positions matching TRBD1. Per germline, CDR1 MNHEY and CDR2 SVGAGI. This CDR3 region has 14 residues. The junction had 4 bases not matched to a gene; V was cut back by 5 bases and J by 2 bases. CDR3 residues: CASSPGQANTEAFF. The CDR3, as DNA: TGTGCCAGCAGTCCGGGACAGGCTAACACTGAAGCTTTCTTT.

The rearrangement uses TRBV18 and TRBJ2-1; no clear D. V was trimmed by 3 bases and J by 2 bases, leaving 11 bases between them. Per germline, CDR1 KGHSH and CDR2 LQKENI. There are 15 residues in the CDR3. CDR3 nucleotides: TGTGCCAGCTCACCGGACGTGCTGCCCTACAATGAGCAGTTCTTC. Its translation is CASSPDVLPYNEQFF.

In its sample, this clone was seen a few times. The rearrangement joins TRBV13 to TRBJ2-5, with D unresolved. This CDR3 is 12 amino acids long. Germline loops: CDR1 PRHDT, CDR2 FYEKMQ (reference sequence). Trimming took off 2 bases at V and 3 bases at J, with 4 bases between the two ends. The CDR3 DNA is TGTGCCAGCAGCTTAACGGAAGAGACCCAGTACTTC. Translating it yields CASSLTEETQYF. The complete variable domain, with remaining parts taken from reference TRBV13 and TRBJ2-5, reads AAGVIQSPRHLIKEKRETATLKCYPIPRHDTVYWYQQGPGQDPQFLISFYEKMQSDKGSIPDRFSAQQFSDYHSELNMSSLELGDSALYFCASSLTEETQYFGPGTRLLVL.

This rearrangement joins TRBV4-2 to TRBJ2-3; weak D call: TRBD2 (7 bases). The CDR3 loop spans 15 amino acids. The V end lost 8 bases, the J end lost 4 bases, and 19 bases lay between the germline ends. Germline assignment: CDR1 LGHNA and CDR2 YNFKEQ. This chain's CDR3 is CASARGEGLADTQYF. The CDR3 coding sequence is TGTGCCAGCGCGAGGGGGGAGGGGTTGGCAGATACGCAGTATTTT.

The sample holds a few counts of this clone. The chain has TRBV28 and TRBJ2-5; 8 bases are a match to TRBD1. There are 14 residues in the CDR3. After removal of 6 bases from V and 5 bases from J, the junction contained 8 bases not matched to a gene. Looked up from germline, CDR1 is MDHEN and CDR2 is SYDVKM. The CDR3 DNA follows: TGTGCCAGCAGACCCGGGACAGGTCTGGAGACCCAGTACTTC. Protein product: CASRPGTGLETQYF.

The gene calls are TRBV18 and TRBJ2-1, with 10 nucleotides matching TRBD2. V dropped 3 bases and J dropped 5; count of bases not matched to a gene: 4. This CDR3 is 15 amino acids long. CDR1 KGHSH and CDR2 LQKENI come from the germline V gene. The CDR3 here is CASSPGLAGDNEQFF. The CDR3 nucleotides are TGTGCCAGCTCACCCGGTCTAGCGGGGGACAATGAGCAGTTCTTC.

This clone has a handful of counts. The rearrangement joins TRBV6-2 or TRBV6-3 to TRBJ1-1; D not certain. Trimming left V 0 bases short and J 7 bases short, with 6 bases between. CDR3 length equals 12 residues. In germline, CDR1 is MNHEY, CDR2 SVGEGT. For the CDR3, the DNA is TGTGCCAGCAGTTACTCGTATATTGAAGCTTTCTTT. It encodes CASSYSYIEAFF.

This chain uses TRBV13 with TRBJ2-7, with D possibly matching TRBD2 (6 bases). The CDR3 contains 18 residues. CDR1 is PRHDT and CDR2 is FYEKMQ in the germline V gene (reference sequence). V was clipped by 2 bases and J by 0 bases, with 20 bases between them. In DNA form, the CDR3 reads TGTGCCAGCAGCTTAATGGGCTTGGGGGGTCGGACCTCCTACGAGCAGTACTTC. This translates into CASSLMGLGGRTSYEQYF.

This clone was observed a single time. In DNA, the CDR3 is TGTGCCAGCAGCTTGGCGCAGGGTCATCAGCCCCAGCATTTT. Its protein is CASSLAQGHQPQHF. The V gene is TRBV5-8, the J gene TRBJ1-5; maybe TRBD1 (5 bases). Per the germline V gene, CDR1 is SGHTS and CDR2 is YDEGEE. The CDR3 loop spans 14 amino acids. Trimming took off 0 bases at V and 5 bases at J, with 9 bases between the two ends.

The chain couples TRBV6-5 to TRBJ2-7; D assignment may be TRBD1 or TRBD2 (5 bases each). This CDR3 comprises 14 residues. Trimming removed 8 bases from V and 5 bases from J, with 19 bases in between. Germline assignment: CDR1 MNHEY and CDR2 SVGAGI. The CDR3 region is CASSGHTGTDEQYF. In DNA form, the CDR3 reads TGTGCCAGCTCAGGCCATACGGGGACCGACGAGCAGTACTTC.

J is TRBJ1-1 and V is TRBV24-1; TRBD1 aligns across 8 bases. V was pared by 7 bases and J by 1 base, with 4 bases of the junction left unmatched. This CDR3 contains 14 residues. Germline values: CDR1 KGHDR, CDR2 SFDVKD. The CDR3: CATSSTGGNTEAFF. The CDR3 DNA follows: TGTGCCACCAGCTCAACAGGGGGGAACACTGAAGCTTTCTTT.

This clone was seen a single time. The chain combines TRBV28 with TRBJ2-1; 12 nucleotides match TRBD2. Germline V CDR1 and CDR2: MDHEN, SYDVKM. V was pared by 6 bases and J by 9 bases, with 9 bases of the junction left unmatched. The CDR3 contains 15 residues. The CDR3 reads CASSPGLAGWSEQFF. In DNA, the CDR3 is TGTGCCAGCAGCCCCGGACTAGCGGGATGGAGTGAGCAGTTCTTC.

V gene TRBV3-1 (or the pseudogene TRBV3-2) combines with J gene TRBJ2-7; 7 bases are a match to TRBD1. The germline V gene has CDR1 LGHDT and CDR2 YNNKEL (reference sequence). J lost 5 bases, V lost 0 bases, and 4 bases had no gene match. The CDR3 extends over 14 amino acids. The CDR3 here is CASSQERGLDEQYF. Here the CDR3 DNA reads TGTGCCAGCAGCCAAGAAAGGGGGCTGGACGAGCAGTACTTC.

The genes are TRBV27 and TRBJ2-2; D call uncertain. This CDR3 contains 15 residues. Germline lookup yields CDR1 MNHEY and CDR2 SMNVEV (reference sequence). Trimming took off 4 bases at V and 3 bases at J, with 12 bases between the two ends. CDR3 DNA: TGTGCCAGCAGTTCGCTCTTCCGGGACACCGGGGAGCTGTTTTTT. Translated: CASSSLFRDTGELFF.

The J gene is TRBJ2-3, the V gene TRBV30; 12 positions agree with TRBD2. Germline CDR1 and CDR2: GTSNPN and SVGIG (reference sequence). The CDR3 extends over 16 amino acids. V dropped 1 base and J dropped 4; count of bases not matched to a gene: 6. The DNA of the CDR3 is TGTGCCTGGAGTGCACTACTAGCGGGAGGCCCAGATACGCAGTATTTT. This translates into CAWSALLAGGPDTQYF.

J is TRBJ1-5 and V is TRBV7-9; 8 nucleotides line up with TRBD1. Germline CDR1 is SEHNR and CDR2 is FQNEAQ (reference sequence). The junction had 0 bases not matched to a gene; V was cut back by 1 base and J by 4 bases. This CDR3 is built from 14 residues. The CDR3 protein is CASSLGQGNQPQHF. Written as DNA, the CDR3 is TGTGCCAGCAGCTTAGGACAGGGGAATCAGCCCCAGCATTTT.

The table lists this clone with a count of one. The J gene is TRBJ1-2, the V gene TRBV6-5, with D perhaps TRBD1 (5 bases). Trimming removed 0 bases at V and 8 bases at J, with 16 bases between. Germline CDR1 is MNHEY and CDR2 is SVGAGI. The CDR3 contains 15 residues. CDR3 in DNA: TGTGCCAGCAGTTACTCAGGGGTCATCCTCGAAGGCTACACCTTC. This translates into CASSYSGVILEGYTF.

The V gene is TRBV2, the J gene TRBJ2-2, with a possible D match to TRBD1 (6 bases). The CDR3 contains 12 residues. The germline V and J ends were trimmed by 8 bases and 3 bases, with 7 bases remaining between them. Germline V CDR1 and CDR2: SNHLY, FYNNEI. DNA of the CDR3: TGTGCCAGCCACAGGGACACCGGGGAGCTGTTTTTT. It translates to CASHRDTGELFF.